One and the same sample provided the 24 T cell receptor beta chains below, sequenced in a study of regulatory dendritic cells for organ transplantation. Antigens of these TCRs are unknown. CFSE-labeled sorted T cells met regulatory or mature dendritic cells for 5 to 6 days. TCRdb's table, derived via immunoSEQ multiplex PCR, lists solely in-frame clones and lacks some. The table includes about 21,000 clones, roughly 85% detected once. The material sequenced was naive CD4+ T cells from blood cultured with regulatory dendritic cells. Sample subset: CD45RA+ naive T cells. These receptors were taken from a human donor in good health.

V is TRBV18 and J is TRBJ2-7; TRBD2 matches 11 bases. V gave up 2 bases and J gave up 1 base; unmatched junction bases: 10. This CDR3 has 18 amino acids. Germline lookup yields CDR1 KGHSH and CDR2 LQKENI. The CDR3 nucleotides read TGTGCCAGCTCACCAGTGGGACTAGCGGTTTTTCCTTCCTACGAGCAGTACTTC. Its protein product is CASSPVGLAVFPSYEQYF. Filled out from reference TRBV18 and TRBJ2-7, the complete variable domain reads NAGVMQNPRHLVRRRGQEARLRCSPMKGHSHVYWYRQLPEEGLKFMVYLQKENIIDESGMPKERFSAEFPKEGPSILRIQQVVRGDSAAYFCASSPVGLAVFPSYEQYFGPGTRLTVT.

This chain uses TRBV30 with TRBJ1-1; 8 bases are a match to TRBD1. V lost 2 bases, J lost 0 bases, and 5 bases stayed unmatched. CDR1 is GTSNPN and CDR2 is SVGIG in the germline V gene (reference sequence). The length of the CDR3 is 15 residues. CDR3 nucleotide sequence: TGTGCCTGGAGTTGGACAGGGATAATGAACACTGAAGCTTTCTTT. Its protein product is CAWSWTGIMNTEAFF.

Only one count was recorded for this clone. The V gene is TRBV7-2, the J gene TRBJ2-5, with 8 positions matching TRBD2. This CDR3 spans 18 amino acids. Germline CDR1 is SGHTA and CDR2 is FQGNSA. The V gene end was trimmed by 1 base and the J gene end by 0 bases; junction bases not matched to a gene: 10. The chain's CDR3 is CASSLGFTAGGDQETQYF. The CDR3 DNA reads TGTGCCAGCAGCTTAGGTTTCACGGCGGGAGGCGACCAAGAGACCCAGTACTTC.

This chain connects TRBV27 to TRBJ2-6; TRBD1 matches at 8 bases. The germline gives CDR1 MNHEY, CDR2 SMNVEV (reference sequence). The V gene end was trimmed by 4 bases and the J gene end by 2 bases; junction bases not matched to a gene: 1. The CDR3 length is 15 residues. The CDR3 region is CASSSRGPGANVLTF. The CDR3 coding sequence is TGTGCCAGCAGTTCCAGGGGGCCTGGGGCCAACGTCCTGACTTTC.

The rearrangement uses TRBV30 and TRBJ2-3; TRBD2 matches at 7 bases. V gave up 5 bases and J gave up 4 bases; unmatched junction bases: 3. The CDR3 sequence is 12 residues long. CDR1 and CDR2 from the germline V gene are GTSNPN and SVGIG (reference sequence). CDR3 coding DNA: TGTGCCTGGGGACTAGGGGCAGATACGCAGTATTTT. Translating gives CAWGLGADTQYF.

This chain connects TRBV10-1 to TRBJ2-5; 10 bases are a match to TRBD2. With 3 bases clipped from V and 5 bases from J, the junction kept 6 bases outside the gene matches. The germline gives CDR1 WNHNN, CDR2 SYGVQD (reference sequence). The CDR3 is 15 amino acids. In nucleotides, the CDR3 is TGCGCCAGCAGTGAAAGCGGGAGGGCCGTTGAGACCCAGTACTTC. Amino acid sequence: CASSESGRAVETQYF.

The chain recombines TRBV28 with TRBJ2-1; 10 nucleotides agree with TRBD2. The CDR3 totals 16 residues. The germline V gene encodes CDR1 MDHEN and CDR2 SYDVKM. V lost 5 bases to trimming and J lost 3 bases; unmatched junction nucleotides: 7. As DNA, the CDR3 is TGTGCCAGCAGTCGTACCGGGACTAGCGTCTACAATGAGCAGTTCTTC. This codes for CASSRTGTSVYNEQFF.

This CDR3 reads CASSFHSDRGDGYTF. In DNA, the CDR3 is TGTGCCAGCAGTTTTCACTCCGACAGGGGGGATGGCTACACCTTC. The chain is built from TRBV28 and TRBJ1-2; 9 bases map to TRBD1. The CDR3 is made up of 15 amino acids. CDR1 is MDHEN and CDR2 is SYDVKM in the germline V gene. After removal of 3 bases from V and 6 bases from J, the junction contained 8 bases not matched to a gene.

The genes are TRBV11-3 and TRBJ1-3; 7 bases fit TRBD1. The CDR3 has 14 residues. Germline V gives CDR1 SGHNT, CDR2 YENEEA. Trimming cost V 4 bases and J 4 bases; bases outside gene matches: 4. The CDR3 loop reads CASSSGTAGNTIYF. The CDR3 bases are TGTGCCAGCAGCTCTGGGACAGCGGGAAACACCATATATTTT.

The rearrangement links TRBV7-3 to TRBJ2-1; no firm D call. The CDR3 is 16 amino acids. Per the germline V gene, CDR1 is SGHTA and CDR2 is FQGTGA. The germline V and J ends were trimmed by 1 base and 0 bases, with 10 bases remaining between them. DNA of the CDR3: TGTGCCAGCAGCTTAAGGGCAGTAAGCTCCTACAATGAGCAGTTCTTC. It yields the protein CASSLRAVSSYNEQFF.

The CDR3 DNA reads as TGTGCCAGCAGCCCCAGGGGTCGGGACACAGATACGCAGTATTTT. Translated: CASSPRGRDTDTQYF. The chain joins TRBV6-4 to TRBJ2-3; D is perhaps TRBD1 (6 bases). The CDR3 totals 15 residues. Germline-derived CDR1 and CDR2 are MRHNA and SNTAGT. Trimming took 6 bases from V and 2 from J, leaving 15 bases between them.

The rearrangement uses TRBV10-3 and TRBJ1-4; D is undetermined. The length of the CDR3 is 14 residues. V gave up 3 bases and J gave up 8 bases, with 13 bases separating them. The V gene's germline CDR1 is ENHRY and CDR2 SYGVKD. Written as DNA, the CDR3 is TGTGCCATCAGTGATCGGGATCGTGAGGAAAAACTGTTTTTT. Amino acids: CAISDRDREEKLFF.

The genes are TRBV5-1 and TRBJ1-5; D possibly corresponds to TRBD1 (5 bases). Germline CDR1 is SGHRS and CDR2 is YFSETQ. V lost 4 bases to trimming and J lost 6 bases, with 17 bases between them. There are 15 residues in the CDR3. Written as DNA, the CDR3 is TGCGCCAGCAGCCCCGGGGGGGGAGTTAGTCAGCCCCAGCATTTT. Encoded protein: CASSPGGGVSQPQHF.

The CDR3 is CASSFLNRGNTEAFF. In DNA, the CDR3 is TGTGCCAGCAGCTTCCTGAACAGGGGGAACACTGAAGCTTTCTTT. J is TRBJ1-1 and V is TRBV5-4; 7 bases fit TRBD1. The CDR3 consists of 15 residues. Germline lookup yields CDR1 SGHNT and CDR2 YYREEE (reference sequence). V shed 2 bases and J 1 base; nucleotides not matched to a gene: 5. Looking up the rest from reference TRBV5-4 and TRBJ1-1 gives the full variable domain: ETGVTQSPTHLIKTRGQQVTLRCSSQSGHNTVSWYQQALGQGPQFIFQYYREEENGRGNFPPRFSGLQFPNYSSELNVNALELDDSALYLCASSFLNRGNTEAFFGQGTRLTVV.

In DNA form, the CDR3 reads TGCGCCAGCAGCCTACAATTAGGGGGGGAGCTGTTTTTT. As protein: CASSLQLGGELFF. The gene calls are TRBV10-1 and TRBJ2-2; D is unclear. The CDR3 has 13 residues. Germline CDR1 reads WNHNN; CDR2 reads SYGVQD (reference sequence). Trimming pared 6 bases from V and 8 bases from J, leaving 13 bases between.

V and J are TRBV20-1 and TRBJ2-5, with a weak D call TRBD2 (5 bases). The germline CDR1 and CDR2 sequences are DFQATT and SNEGSKA (reference sequence). The CDR3 extends over 11 amino acids. V lost 7 bases and J 5 bases, leaving 11 bases between the germline ends. The CDR3, as DNA: TGCAGTGGGAACTGGGAGGAGACCCAGTACTTC. Translating it yields CSGNWEETQYF.

The chain is built from TRBV27 and TRBJ1-4; D may be TRBD1 (6 bases). Trimming pared 6 bases from V and 8 bases from J, leaving 16 bases between. The germline V gene encodes CDR1 MNHEY and CDR2 SMNVEV (reference sequence). There are 14 residues in the CDR3. The DNA for the CDR3 is TGTGCCAGCAGGGCTTACAGGGACGGGGAAAAACTGTTTTTT. Its translation is CASRAYRDGEKLFF.

V is TRBV19 and J is TRBJ2-3; D possibly matches TRBD1 or TRBD2 (6 bases each). This CDR3 is 17 amino acids long. CDR1 and CDR2 (germline): LNHDA, SQIVND (reference sequence). Trimming pared 5 bases from V and 0 bases from J, leaving 18 bases between. The CDR3 is CASSLSPGGLSTDTQYF. In nucleotides, the CDR3 is TGTGCCAGTAGTCTCTCTCCCGGGGGCCTAAGCACAGATACGCAGTATTTT.

The gene calls are TRBV2 and TRBJ2-1, with TRBD1 as a possible D gene (5 bases). This CDR3 has 15 residues. V gave up 8 bases and J gave up 7 bases, with 21 bases separating them. Germline V gene lookup returns CDR1 SNHLY and CDR2 FYNNEI. The CDR3 here is CASGFGAPLSNEQFF. The CDR3 DNA is TGTGCCAGCGGTTTTGGGGCCCCCTTATCGAATGAGCAGTTCTTC.

CDR3 sequence: CASSGYKAEAFF. CDR3 sequence (DNA): TGTGCCAGCAGTGGATACAAAGCCGAAGCTTTCTTT. The chain is built from TRBV6-5 and TRBJ1-1; D gene uncertain. The germline V gene has CDR1 MNHEY and CDR2 SVGAGI. Trimming took 5 bases from V and 8 from J, leaving 12 bases between them. This CDR3 region has 12 residues.

The chain links TRBV7-2 to TRBJ2-7; D is unclear. Germline V gives CDR1 SGHTA, CDR2 FQGNSA. V was cut by 1 base and J by 4 bases, with 17 bases left in between. The CDR3 is 16 amino acids. Here the CDR3 reads CASSLEPPETNYEQYF. CDR3 DNA sequence: TGTGCCAGCAGCTTAGAGCCTCCGGAGACAAATTACGAGCAGTACTTC.

This clone was counted once. This chain joins TRBV7-9 and TRBJ1-1; D remains ambiguous. The V and J ends lost 2 bases and 1 base respectively, with 8 bases between them. This CDR3 contains 14 residues. Germline CDR1 reads SEHNR; CDR2 reads FQNEAQ (reference sequence). The CDR3 nucleotides are TGTGCCAGCAGCTTATCCTGGGGGAACACTGAAGCTTTCTTT. Translated: CASSLSWGNTEAFF.

The chain couples TRBV7-2 to TRBJ1-2; D perhaps matches TRBD1 (6 bases). Between the trimmed V and J ends, which lost 1 base and 4 bases, there was a span of 13 bases. Germline-derived CDR1 and CDR2 are SGHTA and FQGNSA. The CDR3 runs to 15 residues. The CDR3 nucleotides are TGTGCCAGCAGCTTAGTCGCGGGGGGCGCCTATGGCTACACCTTC. As protein: CASSLVAGGAYGYTF.

The V and J genes are TRBV6-6 and TRBJ1-2, with D unresolved. From germline, CDR1 is MNHNY and CDR2 SVGAGI (reference sequence). This CDR3 comprises 14 residues. The V end was cut by 6 bases, the J end by 3 bases, with 14 bases between. The CDR3 DNA is TGTGCCAGCAGCAGATACTCGGGCGACTATGGCTACACCTTC. It translates to CASSRYSGDYGYTF.